This TCR beta chain was sequenced during a study of cytomegalovirus exposure and HLA in healthy donors (dated 2017 in TCRdb). About the investigation overall: In an earlier analysis of 450 to 750 of the donors, roughly 300 Gb of sequence data and 100 million or so unique TCR beta sequences from roughly 190 million T cells were reported. An early release that covered fewer than 750 HLA-typed donors contained about 300 gigabases of sequencing data and 70 million to 100 million unique TCR sequences. Of the roughly 400 genotyped donors, over 70% fell in the genetic ancestry cluster associated with self-reported Caucasian donors. The study aimed to test whether signatures of past pathogen exposure could be identified by cataloging public T cell receptors. The T cell repertoires of 550 to 850 subjects were profiled by immunosequencing and related to cytomegalovirus serostatus. In addition to the first cohort of 666 subjects, a separate validation cohort of 120 different subjects was used. High-throughput TCR immunosequencing, statistical association of individual TCRs with disease status, and machine learning were combined to predict cytomegalovirus infection status. To study patterns of TCR occurrence, a later analysis re-analyzed previously published TCR beta repertoires from 500 to 850 donors and added high-resolution HLA genotyping. Rather than using new phenotypic data, the later analysis identified candidate immune exposures from TCR beta sequences and from how often those sequences occurred across donors. An earlier analysis of about 620 of the donors applied high-throughput TCR beta sequencing to assess whether each TCR beta V gene segment acted as functional or pseudogenic. Donor age, sex, ethnicity and CMV serostatus were compiled together with the repertoire data. A later genetic analysis took genome-wide SNP genotypes for about 55% of the 666 donors and used that subset as a discovery cohort. All discovery cohort repertoires had been generated using a single sequencing platform. Both class I and class II loci were covered by HLA typing, at four-digit resolution. The number of donors typed differed by locus, with roughly 620-630 for A, B, C, DRB1 and DQB1, more than 500 for DQA1, approximately 580 for DPA1, and around 460 for DPB1. Because of strong linkage in the cohort, roughly five DR-DQ haplotypes were treated as single units for association and clustering. Among 398 genotyped donors of the cohort, an average of around 240,000 unique TCR beta nucleotide sequences were sequenced per donor, roughly a sixth of them non-productive. Here is what the overall study found, with its caveats: Assigning TCR associations to individual alleles was difficult when HLA alleles, especially DR and DQ, strongly co-occurred. A cluster of highly shared sequence variants was judged likely to represent a technical artifact of the sequencing pipeline. Broadly in line with IMGT annotations, most TCR beta V segments showed up in productive rearrangements about 87% or about 30% of the time in an earlier analysis of about 500 of the donors. Across donors, most TCR sequences were observed very rarely, whereas some public TCRs were present in many individuals. A later analysis found that HLA-associated TCR beta chains were more clonally expanded and had lower generation probabilities than equally common non-associated chains. Because counts were too low, approximately 15 rarely observed V segments, including chromosome 9 orphons, were excluded from the earlier analysis of fewer than 650 of the donors. Several of the top co-occurrence clusters appeared to be linked to parvovirus B19, influenza, CMV and Epstein-Barr virus, according to a later analysis. A later genetic analysis associated a missense DCLRE1C variant with V-gene and J-gene trimming of TCR beta chains, and an independent cohort replicated the association. A further reported finding was that TCR beta sequences accurately predicted the HLA-A and HLA-B alleles for most subjects in the first cohort. Because the 87-base-pair reads could not distinguish some IMGT-functional V segments, including TRBV6-2 and TRBV6-3, those segments were excluded. According to a later genetic analysis, donors in an Asian-associated ancestry cluster had fewer N-insertions in productive TCRs than the approximately 650-donor mean. CMV serostatus was the only immune exposure information available for the cohort. Most CMV-associated TCR beta chains appeared to be HLA-restricted in a later analysis, and the HLA associations seemed to be driven largely by CMV exposure. In vitro tests confirmed that a few of the cytomegalovirus-associated TCR beta chains recognize cytomegalovirus antigens. Only TCR beta chains were sequenced in this cohort, and the absence of alpha or paired-chain data limited detectable features. Correlated functional status among segregating V segments might reflect linkage disequilibrium, but an unknown experimental factor could not be ruled out. In the study, approximately 160 TCR beta chains were listed as associated with cytomegalovirus. A later analysis associated approximately 17,000 TCR beta sequences with specific HLA alleles at a false discovery rate of 0.05. The classifier was reported to diagnose cytomegalovirus status with high specificity and sensitivity in both the original cohort and the validation cohort. Because HLA typing was unavailable for some donors at each locus, only the typed subset was used in association tests. It was suggested by the authors that the approach could potentially be generalized to other disease states and immunological phenotypes. In a later analysis, TCR association rates were found to vary across HLA loci, with the most associated TCRs seen for DRB1 alleles and the fewest for HLA-C alleles. Presence/absence analyses assumed roughly uniform sequencing depth across donors, an assumption that may not hold.

CDR1 and CDR2, per the germline V gene, are SGHDT and YYEEEE. V was cut back by 0 bases and J by 4 bases, leaving a gap of 9 bases between them. Taken from cysteine to phenylalanine, the CDR3 has 14 residues. The sequence is cut down to CDR3 DNA, 42 bases in frame from base 1. On this clone: Its antigen has not been determined. Per-nucleotide qualities are absent, and no much larger clonotype sits a single base away.

To prepare the library, the immunoSEQ multiplex PCR assay was applied. The multiplex PCR relied on a mix of 60 forward primers for TCR Vbeta segments and 13 reverse primers for TCR Jbeta segments. Amplification of the CDR3 region of rearranged TCR beta genes was performed with a multiplex PCR assay on genomic DNA. On the Illumina HiSeq System, the amplified TCR beta libraries were sequenced as 87-base-pair reads. As for how the authors treated the data: Across the roughly 670 repertoires, a later analysis counted approximately 83 million unique TCR beta chains, about 10 million of which were shared by at least two donors. A nearest-neighbor algorithm error-corrected the raw reads and collapsed the reads into unique sequences, merging closely related sequences to remove PCR and sequencing errors. Alignment of CDR3 sequences to IMGT reference sequences was used to assign V, D and J gene segments. For a sequence to be retained, a match of at least six nucleotides to both a V gene segment and a J gene segment was required. Rearrangements were classified as productive when the CDR3 lacked stop codons and remained in frame with V and J, and all other rearrangements were classified as non-productive. Following IMGT convention, CDR3 was defined as the stretch from the second conserved V-encoded cysteine up to the conserved J-encoded phenylalanine. Sequences without an unambiguous match to a single V gene segment were excluded from the earlier analysis of 450 to 650 of the donors. In an earlier analysis of about 590 of the donors, a V segment was called functional when productive rearrangements were above 56.7%, and segregating when the standard deviation between donors exceeded 5%. A statistical classification framework was built to diagnose cytomegalovirus status from the catalog of TCR beta chain sequences. V and J gene assignment, in a later analysis, came from comparing TCR nucleotide sequences with IMGT/GENE-DB human TR gene sequences. Using the TCRdist pipeline, a later analysis assigned CDR3 sequences along with most-parsimonious VDJ recombination scenarios. A later analysis defined each TCR beta chain by its CDR3 amino acid sequence plus V-gene family, and excluded reads lacking a unique V-gene family. In a later analysis, fewer than 600 highly shared, low-generation-probability nucleotide sequences were removed to address suspected cross-contamination and a sequencing artifact. For each public chain, a later analysis derived a clonal expansion index from normalized ranks of inferred template counts within each repertoire. Generation probabilities in a later analysis came from a VDJ recombination model fitted to out-of-frame rearrangements, and those results were checked against IGoR. In a later analysis, TCR-TCR, TCR-HLA and TCR-CMV co-occurrence was scored with hypergeometric tests, and a repertoire-size bias correction was applied to TCR pairs. In a later analysis, false discovery rates were estimated by permuting HLA or CMV assignments 20 times. A later analysis grouped co-occurring TCRs with DBSCAN, adding TCRdist sequence similarity when clustering within HLA-allele-positive subsets. Co-occurrence clustering excluded repertoires with fewer than 30,000 or more than 120,000 public chains, plus five with anomalous nucleotide sharing. TCRdb took over this immuneACCESS table, retaining in-frame rearrangements with V and J assigned. Such tables are incomplete; in checked studies, under half of the missing clones stem from an unresolved V gene, and the remainder is unexplained. V and J calls and clone size are those listed in that table; D and trimming were worked out from the DNA. The sample table contains under 200,000 clones; only one count was recorded for 70% to 90% of them. The top ten clonotypes cover around 2.1% of the sample.

The cohort consisted of hundreds of healthy bone marrow donors. All cohort members were sampled while nominally healthy, although unrecorded immune exposures were likely present. The donor was CMV seropositive and was included in the group of about 290 seropositive cohort members. Each donor provided a peripheral blood sample, and peripheral blood mononuclear cells were used for TCR beta sequencing. Genomic DNA extraction from the blood cell samples was performed with the Qiagen DNeasy Blood Extraction Kit. The clonotype comes from a woman aged 18 to 35 in good health and CMV-seropositive. The sequenced sample was PBMCs. Here the chain combines TRBV5-6 and TRBJ2-3; TRBD2 is a weak D gene call, 6 bases matching. In nucleotide form, the sequence is TGTGCCAGCAGCTTGGATTGGGGGGCAGATACGCAGTATTTT. This encodes CASSLDWGADTQYF.